The clone carrying this T cell receptor beta chain was counted at least ten times. The antigen remains unidentified. At one end the junction does not follow the germline gene, possibly because of a read error. This record belongs to a study of identical twins. Study-level results: Twins showed weaker excess sharing in their beta out-of-frame sequences. While abundant cord blood beta clonotypes carried fewer insertions, memory repertoires showed no such pattern. Partial confounding of zero-insertion analyses by invariant MAIT and iNKT cells was possible.

The CDR3 has 16 residues. Per the germline V gene, CDR1 is SGHRS and CDR2 is YFSETQ. Template switching added a universal primer site; cDNA carried unique molecular identifiers. TCRdb passed the 5' RACE reads through MiXCR, listing each CDR3 protein once. The table has 300,000 to 400,000 distinct CDR3 sequences, approximately 10% seen once. This chain joins TRBV5-1 and TRBJ2-2; D gene ambiguous. This TCR came from a woman in her fifties or sixties in good health. The sequenced material came from naive T cells sorted from blood. In DNA, the CDR3 is TGCGCCAGCAACTTGGAGCGTTGGGGTTCCACCGGGGAGCTGTTTTTT. Amino acids: CASNLERWGSTGELFF.